The 29 T cell receptor beta chains below come from one sample, sequenced in a study of T cells in Graves' hyperthyroidism and ophthalmopathy. TCR beta CDR3 sequences were amplified from RNA transcripts. First-round RT-PCR targeting the TCR CDR3 was performed with the HTBI primer set. TCRdb reprocessed the multiplex PCR reads via MiXCR and lists one record per CDR3 protein. The table has around 350,000 distinct CDR3 sequences, about 14% seen once; the top ten hold around a fifth. Material for sequencing was blood. These receptors originate from a woman in her twenties or thirties with Graves' ophthalmopathy.

Note on this clonotype: One base away lies a much larger clone, so this may be a sequencing read error. The V gene is TRBV28, the J gene TRBJ1-2; D is unclear. The V end lost 4 bases, the J end lost 4 bases, and 16 bases lay between the germline ends. There are 15 residues in the CDR3. Germline V gene sequence: CDR1 MDHEN, CDR2 SYDVKM. DNA for the CDR3: TGTGCCAGCAGTTCCCCACCCGAACGAGGCTATGGCTACACCTTC. It codes for CASSSPPERGYGYTF.

This clonotype has only a few counts. This chain links TRBV25-1 with TRBJ2-5; D gene unclear. V was clipped by 4 bases and J by 5 bases, with 14 bases between them. There are 14 residues in the CDR3. The germline gives CDR1 MGHDK, CDR2 SYGVNS. The CDR3 DNA sequence: TGTGCCAGCAGTGGGATCAATTTCCGGGAGACCCAGTACTTC. The encoded protein is CASSGINFRETQYF. Combining the CDR3 with reference TRBV25-1 and TRBJ2-5 gives the whole variable domain EADIYQTPRYLVIGTGKKITLECSQTMGHDKMYWYQQDPGMELHLIHYSYGVNSTEKGDLSSESTVSRIRTEHFPLTLESARPSHTSQYLCASSGINFRETQYFGPGTRLLVL.

This clonotype was recorded a few times. The chain uses TRBV6-1 and TRBJ1-1, with a possible D match to TRBD1 (5 bases). CDR1 and CDR2 from the germline V gene are MNHNS and SASEGT. The V end was cut by 4 bases, the J end by 4 bases, with 13 bases between. The CDR3 extends over 14 amino acids. CDR3 region: CASSAQGVGTEAFF. The CDR3 DNA sequence: TGTGCCAGCAGTGCCCAGGGTGTGGGCACTGAAGCTTTCTTT.

In this sample, this clonotype turned up many times. The rearrangement joins TRBV20-1 to TRBJ2-7; D is uncertain. V lost 0 bases and J lost 0, with 12 bases in between. This CDR3 has 15 residues. Germline lookup yields CDR1 DFQATT and CDR2 SNEGSKA (reference sequence). CDR3 sequence (DNA): TGCAGTGCTAGAGATTTACTCAAGAGCTCCTACGAGCAGTACTTC. Translated, it gives CSARDLLKSSYEQYF.

Many counts were recorded for this clonotype. This chain links TRBV20-1 with TRBJ1-6; 7 nucleotides line up with TRBD1. The CDR3 contains 16 residues. Germline CDR1 reads DFQATT; CDR2 reads SNEGSKA (reference sequence). The junction had 10 bases not matched to a gene; V was cut back by 2 bases and J by 6 bases. CDR3 region: CSARTTGTDVNSPLHF. In nucleotides, the CDR3 is TGCAGTGCTAGAACTACCGGGACAGATGTTAATTCACCCCTCCACTTT.

A few counts support this clonotype. The chain uses TRBV15 and TRBJ2-5; D tentatively fits TRBD1 or TRBD2 (5 bases each). Trimming stripped 5 bases from V and 7 bases from J, with 14 bases between. The CDR3 contains 13 residues. CDR1 is LNHNV, CDR2 YYDKDF, per germline (reference sequence). The CDR3 DNA follows: TGTGCCACCAGCTCACAGGCTGGGGGGACCCAGTACTTC. This translates into CATSSQAGGTQYF.

This clonotype was seen ten or more times. The chain joins TRBV28 to TRBJ1-5, with D perhaps matching TRBD1 (6 bases). The CDR3 totals 15 residues. Germline CDR1 MDHEN, CDR2 SYDVKM. Trimming took off 4 bases at V and 7 bases at J, with 17 bases between the two ends. Written as DNA, the CDR3 is TGTGCCAGCAGTTCGGGCTGGGGGCTAGGGCAGCCCCAGCATTTT. Translating gives CASSSGWGLGQPQHF.

This clonotype occurred a few times. This rearrangement joins TRBV7-9 to TRBJ1-1, with TRBD1 matching 7 bases. This CDR3 region has 16 residues. V shed 5 bases, J shed 0 bases, and the junction held 9 bases outside the gene matches. Germline V lookup: CDR1 SEHNR, CDR2 FQNEAQ (reference sequence). The CDR3 DNA follows: TGTGCCAGCAGCCAGTTACCGGGACAGATGAACACTGAAGCTTTCTTT. Its protein is CASSQLPGQMNTEAFF. The variable domain in full, with the rest retrieved from reference TRBV7-9 and TRBJ1-1, is DTGVSQNPRHKITKRGQNVTFRCDPISEHNRLYWYRQTLGQGPEFLTYFQNEAQLEKSRLLSDRFSAERPKGSFSTLEIQRTEQGDSAMYLCASSQLPGQMNTEAFFGQGTRLTVV.

This clonotype was seen at least ten times. The chain joins TRBV3-1 to TRBJ2-7; D uncertain. The V end was cut by 1 base, the J end by 0 bases, with 7 bases between. Germline CDR1 is LGHDT and CDR2 is YNNKEL (reference sequence). The length of the CDR3 is 14 residues. CDR3 in DNA: TGTGCCAGCAGCCAAGGCAGCTCCTCCTACGAGCAGTACTTC. Residues: CASSQGSSSYEQYF.

This clonotype was counted ten times or more. The rearrangement joins TRBV2 to TRBJ2-6, with unresolved D. V dropped 10 bases and J dropped 0 bases, with 13 bases sitting between them. Looked up from germline, CDR1 is SNHLY and CDR2 is FYNNEI. The CDR3 sequence is 15 residues long. The CDR3 sequence is CANSNGPSGANVLTF. CDR3 DNA: TGTGCCAATAGCAATGGTCCCTCTGGGGCCAACGTCCTGACTTTC.

In its sample, this clonotype was seen many times. The chain recombines TRBV28 with TRBJ2-1; TRBD2 aligns across 12 bases. The CDR3 has 15 residues. Germline V gene lookup returns CDR1 MDHEN and CDR2 SYDVKM. V dropped 6 bases and J dropped 4; count of bases not matched to a gene: 4. CDR3 loop: CASSSLAGGYNEQFF. The CDR3 nucleotides are TGTGCCAGCAGCTCTCTAGCGGGGGGGTACAATGAGCAGTTCTTC.

This clonotype was picked up many times. The rearrangement links TRBV29-1 to TRBJ2-7; D is possibly TRBD1 or TRBD2 (6 bases each). The germline gives CDR1 SQVTM, CDR2 ANQGSEA. Trimming stripped 7 bases from V and 7 bases from J, with 20 bases between. This CDR3 contains 13 residues. The CDR3 reads CSDRLPGAREQYF. CDR3 nucleotides: TGCAGCGATCGCCTACCGGGGGCAAGGGAGCAGTACTTC.

The V and J genes are TRBV9 and TRBJ2-3, with 11 bases lining up with TRBD1. V lost 3 bases to trimming and J lost 4 bases; unmatched junction nucleotides: 7. Germline V gives CDR1 SGDLS, CDR2 YYNGEE. This CDR3 is 16 amino acids long. The DNA for the CDR3 is TGTGCCAGCAGCGAACCCCGGACAGGGGGCCCAGATACGCAGTATTTT. Translation: CASSEPRTGGPDTQYF.

This clonotype was recorded many times. This rearrangement joins TRBV20-1 to TRBJ2-1, with D maybe TRBD2 (6 bases). Germline assignment: CDR1 DFQATT and CDR2 SNEGSKA (reference sequence). This CDR3 is 13 amino acids long. V was clipped by 5 bases and J by 5 bases, with 13 bases between them. The CDR3 sequence is CSASRDLNNEQFF. The CDR3 nucleotides read TGCAGTGCTTCGCGGGACTTAAACAATGAGCAGTTCTTC.

This clonotype has a handful of counts. The J gene is TRBJ1-1, the V gene TRBV20-1; tentative D call: TRBD1 (6 bases). The V gene's germline CDR1 is DFQATT and CDR2 SNEGSKA (reference sequence). This CDR3 comprises 14 residues. V was trimmed by 5 bases and J by 0 bases, leaving 13 bases between them. The CDR3 reads CSAGEGHMNTEAFF. CDR3 nucleotide sequence: TGCAGTGCTGGGGAGGGACATATGAACACTGAAGCTTTCTTT.

This clonotype was detected ten times or more. The V call is TRBV29-1, the J call TRBJ1-1, with D hard to call. The CDR3 is made up of 13 amino acids. Germline V gene data show CDR1 as SQVTM and CDR2 as ANQGSEA. Trimming took 7 bases from V and 5 from J, leaving 17 bases between them. CDR3 protein: CSGALDGMTEAFF. The CDR3 nucleotides are TGCAGCGGGGCCCTCGACGGGATGACTGAAGCTTTCTTT.

This clonotype was seen many times. The chain recombines TRBV12-3 or TRBV12-4 with TRBJ1-1; D ambiguous. V shed 6 bases and J shed 3 bases, with 14 bases lying between them. The CDR3 has 14 residues. The CDR3 coding sequence is TGTGCCAGCAGACCCGGGGTCCGGTACACTGAAGCTTTCTTT. It specifies CASRPGVRYTEAFF.

The chain employs TRBV9 and TRBJ1-2, with D possibly TRBD1 on 6 matching bases. V lost 3 bases and J lost 3, with 12 bases in between. This CDR3 is built from 14 residues. In germline, CDR1 is SGDLS, CDR2 YYNGEE. The CDR3, as DNA: TGTGCCAGCAGCGGTACAGGGAGTGACTATGGCTACACCTTC. It specifies CASSGTGSDYGYTF.

This clonotype showed up many times. This chain links TRBV3-1 with TRBJ2-5; the D is unclear. The CDR3 has 14 residues. Germline V gene lookup returns CDR1 LGHDT and CDR2 YNNKEL (reference sequence). V was pared by 1 base and J by 4 bases, with 10 bases between. Written as DNA, the CDR3 is TGTGCCAGCAGCCAAGTAAAACGCCCAGAGACCCAGTACTTC. Protein: CASSQVKRPETQYF.

This clonotype was seen repeatedly, ten times or more. J is TRBJ1-2 and V is TRBV29-1; D is uncertain. The CDR3 totals 12 residues. With 1 base removed from V and 3 bases from J, the gap between germline ends came to 6 bases. Germline V gene data show CDR1 as SQVTM and CDR2 as ANQGSEA. CDR3 residues: CSVEGKDYGYTF. As DNA, the CDR3 is TGCAGCGTTGAAGGGAAGGACTATGGCTACACCTTC.

This clonotype was detected ten times or more. The J gene is TRBJ2-1, the V gene TRBV9; no clear D. Germline CDR1 SGDLS, CDR2 YYNGEE. V was clipped by 0 bases and J by 0 bases, with 4 bases between them. The CDR3 covers 14 residues. The CDR3: CASSVEASYNEQFF. The CDR3 nucleotides are TGTGCCAGCAGCGTAGAAGCCTCCTACAATGAGCAGTTCTTC.

This clonotype was recorded at least ten times. J is TRBJ2-2 and V is TRBV20-1; D is undetermined. Trimming took off 1 base at V and 0 bases at J, with 6 bases between the two ends. Germline lookup yields CDR1 DFQATT and CDR2 SNEGSKA (reference sequence). The CDR3 has 14 amino acids. The CDR3 is CSARGLANTGELFF. The CDR3 nucleotides read TGCAGTGCTAGAGGTCTAGCGAACACCGGGGAGCTGTTTTTT.

The chain has TRBV19 and TRBJ1-1; D unresolved. The CDR3 runs 17 residues. Germline lookup yields CDR1 LNHDA and CDR2 SQIVND (reference sequence). Deletions cut 6 bases from V and 5 bases from J, with 25 bases between. In DNA, the CDR3 is TGTGCCAGTAGAACCCGCGGTCCAGGCGGGGTAAGGACTGAAGCTTTCTTT. Protein: CASRTRGPGGVRTEAFF.

This clonotype was found many times. The V and J genes are TRBV5-6 and TRBJ1-5; 9 bases align to TRBD1. V shed 0 bases, J shed 1 base, and the junction held 5 bases outside the gene matches. The CDR3 totals 17 residues. CDR1 SGHDT and CDR2 YYEEEE come from the germline V gene. CDR3 protein: CASSLGPGQGSNQPQHF. As DNA, the CDR3 is TGTGCCAGCAGCTTGGGACCGGGACAGGGAAGCAATCAGCCCCAGCATTTT. Variable domain in full (rest from reference TRBV5-6 and TRBJ1-5): DAGVTQSPTHLIKTRGQQVTLRCSPKSGHDTVSWYQQALGQGPQFIFQYYEEEERQRGNFPDRFSGHQFPNYSSELNVNALLLGDSALYLCASSLGPGQGSNQPQHFGDGTRLSIL.

This clonotype was counted a few times. V is TRBV6-1 and J is TRBJ1-1; D not certain. The germline V gene has CDR1 MNHNS and CDR2 SASEGT. Trimming shortened V by 6 bases and J by 5 bases, and 13 bases separated the two germline ends. The CDR3 extends over 13 amino acids. The CDR3 protein is CASSDHRVTEAFF. The DNA for the CDR3 is TGTGCCAGCAGCGATCACCGGGTGACTGAAGCTTTCTTT.

This clonotype has at least ten counts. The chain links TRBV18 to TRBJ2-3, with TRBD1 as a possible D gene (6 bases). V was pared by 2 bases and J by 2 bases, with 26 bases between. Germline V lookup: CDR1 KGHSH, CDR2 LQKENI. This CDR3 comprises 20 residues. CDR3: CASSPSQAGVWDESTDTQYF. The CDR3 DNA reads TGTGCCAGCTCACCAAGTCAGGCAGGGGTGTGGGATGAGTCCACAGATACGCAGTATTTT.

This clonotype was observed at least ten times. The chain combines TRBV7-2 with TRBJ1-2, with 12 bases matching TRBD1. This CDR3 has 17 residues. The V gene's germline CDR1 is SGHTA and CDR2 FQGNSA. V was clipped by 1 base and J by 7 bases; unmatched bases: 10. Written as DNA, the CDR3 is TGTGCCAGCAGCTTAGGAAGACCGGGACAGGGGGCTGGTGGCTACACCTTC. Its translation is CASSLGRPGQGAGGYTF. Based on the CDR3 plus reference TRBV7-2 and TRBJ1-2, the full variable domain is GAGVSQSPSNKVTEKGKDVELRCDPISGHTALYWYRQSLGQGLEFLIYFQGNSAPDKSGLPSDRFSAERTGGSVSTLTIQRTQQEDSAVYLCASSLGRPGQGAGGYTFGSGTRLTVV.

This clonotype was observed a handful of times. One end of the junction varies from germline; a read error may be responsible. V usage is TRBV11-3 and J usage is TRBJ2-5, with a tentative D call TRBD2 (6 bases). From germline, CDR1 is SGHNT and CDR2 YENEEA. This CDR3 region has 15 residues. The CDR3 nucleotides are TGTGCCAGCAGCACCGGGCGGGGACGACAAGAGGCCCAGTACTTC. It translates to CASSTGRGRQEAQYF.

This clonotype appeared many times. This chain connects TRBV6-1 to TRBJ1-2; D perhaps matches TRBD1 (5 bases). The germline gives CDR1 MNHNS, CDR2 SASEGT. Between the trimmed V and J ends, which lost 6 bases and 7 bases, there was a span of 9 bases. CDR3 length: 11 residues. CDR3 sequence reads: CASRDIRGYTF. CDR3 nucleotide sequence: TGTGCCAGCAGGGACATTCGTGGCTACACCTTC.